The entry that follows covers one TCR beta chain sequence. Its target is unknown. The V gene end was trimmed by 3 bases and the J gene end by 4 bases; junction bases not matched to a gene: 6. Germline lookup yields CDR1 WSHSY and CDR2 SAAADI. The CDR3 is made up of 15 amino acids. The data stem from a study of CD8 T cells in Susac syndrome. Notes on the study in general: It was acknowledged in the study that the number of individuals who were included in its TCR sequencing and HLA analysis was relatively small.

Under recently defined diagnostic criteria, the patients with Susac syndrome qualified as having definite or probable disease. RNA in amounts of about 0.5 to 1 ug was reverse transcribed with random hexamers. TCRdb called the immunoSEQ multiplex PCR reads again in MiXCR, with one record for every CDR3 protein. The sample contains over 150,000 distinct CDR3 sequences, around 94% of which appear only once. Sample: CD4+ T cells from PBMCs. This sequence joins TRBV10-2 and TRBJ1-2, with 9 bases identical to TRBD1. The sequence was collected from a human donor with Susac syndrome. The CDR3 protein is CASSDRDRAIYGYTF. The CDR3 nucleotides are TGCGCCAGCAGTGACCGGGACAGGGCTATCTATGGCTACACCTTC.